The present entry profiles one TCR beta chain with its context. This sample was taken from a study of radiation and T cells in renal cell carcinoma. This table comes from immunoSEQ multiplex PCR, and its TCRdb copy is limited to in-frame clones, with some not included. Altogether 150,000 to 200,000 clones are present, about nine tenths being singletons, with the ten largest covering approximately 11%. The CDR3 length is 16 residues. Trimming at V came to 0 bases and at J to 2 bases, leaving 4 bases not matched to a gene. From germline, CDR1 is LGHNT and CDR2 FRNRAP. This sample's time point: blood 4 weeks post-SBRT, at nephrectomy. Indicated treatment: 15 Gy SBRT to primary tumor, nephrectomy 4 weeks later. Blood was sampled at baseline, 2 weeks and 4 weeks after SBRT.

The V gene is TRBV12-5, the J gene TRBJ2-1, with 7 bases identical to TRBD1. This sample comprised blood, obtained from a patient whose treatment included radiotherapy and nephrectomy. This clonotype was obtained from a woman in her fifties or sixties with renal cell carcinoma. CDR3 amino acids: CASGLVTGQPYNEQFF. The CDR3 DNA reads as TGTGCTAGTGGTTTGGTAACGGGACAGCCCTACAATGAGCAGTTCTTC.